This TCR beta chain was sequenced in a study of CD8 T cells in ankylosing spondylitis. A few counts support this clonotype. This CDR3 is 15 amino acids long. Trimming took 5 bases from V and 0 from J, leaving 11 bases between them. Looked up from germline, CDR1 is SEHNR and CDR2 is FQNEAQ (reference sequence). TCRdb redid the calling of the 5' RACE reads with MiXCR, one entry per CDR3 protein. The sample comprises about 300,000 distinct CDR3 sequences, less than 25% of which are singletons, and 3% to 4% rests with the top ten. Sequencing was done on a sample of blood, either unsorted or a sorted T cell fraction (not recorded which). This clonotype originated in a female donor with ankylosing spondylitis or in good health (not recorded which). This chain links TRBV7-9 with TRBJ2-1; D remains ambiguous. The CDR3 DNA sequence: TGTGCCAGCAGCCCGCAAAGGAGCTCCTACAATGAGCAGTTCTTC. It specifies CASSPQRSSYNEQFF.